The 32 T cell receptor beta chains in this list originate from one sample, sequenced in a study of T-cell reconstitution after alpha-beta-depleted transplantation in children. As it was prepared, the TCRbeta library received unique molecular identifiers. TCRdb recomputed calls from the PCR reads with MiXCR, one row per CDR3 protein. The sample has a few hundred thousand distinct CDR3 sequences; over 9.5% are singletons. The starting material was PBMCs from the stem cell graft donor, obtained from the stem cell graft. All receptors derive from a human donor who donated a stem cell graft to a child with SCID.

This clonotype came up many times. J is TRBJ1-2 and V is TRBV5-1, with a weak D call TRBD1 (5 bases). The CDR3 spans 14 residues. Germline lookup yields CDR1 SGHRS and CDR2 YFSETQ. V was pared by 4 bases and J by 8 bases, with 18 bases between. CDR3 DNA: TGCGCCAGCAGCGATGGGCGGACATCGGGGGGCTACACCTTC. It specifies CASSDGRTSGGYTF.

This clonotype was found a few times. V is TRBV28 and J is TRBJ2-3; tentative D call: TRBD1 (6 bases). CDR1 is MDHEN and CDR2 is SYDVKM in the germline V gene. There are 15 residues in the CDR3. Deletions cut 8 bases from V and 1 base from J, with 16 bases between. CDR3 protein: CASARGDKRTDTQYF. The DNA of the CDR3 is TGTGCCAGCGCCCGTGGGGACAAACGCACAGATACGCAGTATTTT.

Ten or more counts support this clonotype. The chain carries TRBV5-1 and TRBJ2-5; D gene unclear. The CDR3 extends over 16 amino acids. Trimming took 2 bases from V and 2 from J, leaving 16 bases between them. Per the germline V gene, CDR1 is SGHRS and CDR2 is YFSETQ. CDR3 DNA sequence: TGCGCCAGCAGCTTTCTCCCGGCAGAAAAACAAGAGACCCAGTACTTC. As protein: CASSFLPAEKQETQYF.

This clonotype was recorded a few times. The CDR3, as DNA: TGTGCCAGCAGCCTGGGACTACTTACAGATACGCAGTATTTT. Translated: CASSLGLLTDTQYF. The rearrangement links TRBV5-6 to TRBJ2-3; the match to TRBD2 covers 7 bases. The CDR3 runs 14 residues. The V gene's germline CDR1 is SGHDT and CDR2 YYEEEE. The V segment lost 4 bases and the J segment 3 bases; nucleotides outside the gene matches: 5.

This clonotype was detected many times. The gene calls are TRBV3-1 and TRBJ2-1; tentatively, D is TRBD1 (5 bases). The CDR3 covers 19 residues. V was cut by 2 bases and J by 5 bases, with 25 bases left in between. Germline CDR1 LGHDT, CDR2 YNNKEL (reference sequence). CDR3 DNA: TGTGCCAGCAGCCAATCGGTTTACAGGCTAACCTCGTGGGACAATGAGCAGTTCTTC. Its protein product is CASSQSVYRLTSWDNEQFF.

In this sample, this clonotype turned up a few times. V gene TRBV29-1 combines with J gene TRBJ1-2; no reliable D call. Germline V gene sequence: CDR1 SQVTM, CDR2 ANQGSEA. The CDR3 extends over 12 amino acids. V was trimmed by 7 bases and J by 3 bases, leaving 12 bases between them. The DNA for the CDR3 is TGCAGCGGAACCGGGTCCGACTATGGCTACACCTTC. It yields the protein CSGTGSDYGYTF.

This clonotype has a count of ten or more. The J gene is TRBJ1-6, the V gene TRBV19; possibly TRBD1 for D (5 bases). Germline V lookup: CDR1 LNHDA, CDR2 SQIVND (reference sequence). The germline V and J ends were trimmed by 10 bases and 3 bases, with 19 bases remaining between them. This CDR3 contains 16 residues. For the CDR3, the DNA is TGTGCCACCTCGCCCCGGGGCGATGACTATAATTCACCCCTCCACTTT. Its protein product is CATSPRGDDYNSPLHF. Using reference TRBV19 and TRBJ1-6 for the parts outside the CDR3, the full variable domain is DGGITQSPKYLFRKEGQNVTLSCEQNLNHDAMYWYRQDPGQGLRLIYYSQIVNDFQKGDIAEGYSVSREKKESFPLTVTSAQKNPTAFYLCATSPRGDDYNSPLHFGNGTRLTVT.

About this clonotype itself: This may arise from a read error, as a much more abundant clone is one base away. The V gene is TRBV18, the J gene TRBJ2-4, with TRBD1 matching over 7 bases. The CDR3 sequence is 16 residues long. V dropped 5 bases and J dropped 8; count of bases not matched to a gene: 15. Looked up from germline, CDR1 is KGHSH and CDR2 is LQKENI. In DNA, the CDR3 is TGTGCCAGCTCAACTTCGGACAGGTTCCCAGCGGACATTCAGTACTTC. The encoded protein is CASSTSDRFPADIQYF.

This clonotype was counted at least ten times. The CDR3 region is CASSQATGEDYGYTF. Here the CDR3 DNA reads TGTGCCAGCAGCCAGGCGACAGGGGAAGACTATGGCTACACCTTC. The genes are TRBV4-2 and TRBJ1-2, with 8 bases identical to TRBD1. CDR1 is LGHNA and CDR2 is YNFKEQ in the germline V gene. V shed 3 bases, J shed 3 bases, and the junction held 6 bases outside the gene matches. The CDR3 loop spans 15 amino acids.

This clonotype came up many times. The CDR3 DNA follows: TGCAGTGCGTTTGACAACCCGTATTTAGGGACCCAGTACTTC. This encodes CSAFDNPYLGTQYF. V gene TRBV20-1 combines with J gene TRBJ2-5; D call uncertain. With 6 bases removed from V and 7 bases from J, the gap between germline ends came to 21 bases. Germline V lookup: CDR1 DFQATT, CDR2 SNEGSKA (reference sequence). The CDR3 is 14 residues long.

This clonotype was seen many times. The chain combines TRBV5-1 with TRBJ2-3, with TRBD2 as a possible D gene (6 bases). The CDR3 is 15 residues long. V shed 6 bases and J shed 0 bases, with 14 bases lying between them. In germline, CDR1 is SGHRS, CDR2 YFSETQ. CDR3: CASTVAVISTDTQYF. The CDR3 coding sequence is TGCGCCAGCACAGTAGCGGTTATAAGCACAGATACGCAGTATTTT.

At least ten counts were recorded for this clonotype. The rearrangement joins TRBV5-6 to TRBJ1-6; D may be TRBD1 (5 bases). The ends were cut back, 1 base at V and 8 bases at J, with 13 bases in the middle. The CDR3 sequence is 15 residues long. In germline, CDR1 is SGHDT, CDR2 YYEEEE. CDR3 residues: CASSLSSGFYSPLHF. CDR3 sequence (DNA): TGTGCCAGCAGCTTGTCGTCAGGGTTCTATTCACCCCTCCACTTT.

The V call is TRBV28, the J call TRBJ1-2, with 7 bases that match TRBD1. V was pared by 3 bases and J by 8 bases, with 12 bases of the junction left unmatched. This CDR3 is built from 15 residues. The germline V gene has CDR1 MDHEN and CDR2 SYDVKM. CDR3: CASSFPGTGVIGYTF. The CDR3 DNA sequence: TGTGCCAGCAGTTTCCCCGGCACAGGGGTTATCGGCTACACCTTC.

Ten or more counts support this clonotype. The V gene is TRBV7-8, the J gene TRBJ2-3; D gene ambiguous. V gave up 1 base and J gave up 2 bases, with 7 bases separating them. Germline V lookup: CDR1 SGHVS, CDR2 FQNEAQ. The CDR3 covers 14 residues. The CDR3 protein is CASSLGWHTDTQYF. The CDR3 DNA sequence: TGTGCCAGCAGCTTAGGTTGGCACACAGATACGCAGTATTTT. The complete variable domain, with remaining parts taken from reference TRBV7-8 and TRBJ2-3, reads GAGVSQSPRYKVAKRGQDVALRCDPISGHVSLFWYQQALGQGPEFLTYFQNEAQLDKSGLPSDRFFAERPEGSVSTLKIQRTQQEDSAVYLCASSLGWHTDTQYFGPGTRLTVL.

This clonotype was counted many times. The V gene is TRBV10-1, the J gene TRBJ1-2, with a possible D match to TRBD1 (5 bases). CDR1 and CDR2 from the germline V gene are WNHNN and SYGVQD (reference sequence). The CDR3 consists of 13 residues. The germline V and J ends were trimmed by 4 bases and 2 bases, with 8 bases remaining between them. The CDR3 is CASSGQRNYGYTF. CDR3 in DNA: TGCGCCAGCAGTGGACAGAGAAACTATGGCTACACCTTC.

This clonotype has at least ten counts. CDR3 sequence: CSAFRDRGGYTF. CDR3 sequence (DNA): TGCAGTGCTTTCCGGGACAGGGGTGGCTACACCTTC. The rearrangement links TRBV20-1 to TRBJ1-2, with 10 nucleotides matching TRBD1. Trimming removed 5 bases from V and 7 bases from J; junction bases left unmatched: 4. Germline V lookup: CDR1 DFQATT, CDR2 SNEGSKA (reference sequence). The CDR3 is made up of 12 amino acids.

This clonotype was detected many times. V usage is TRBV9 and J usage is TRBJ1-4, with TRBD1 matching over 7 bases. CDR1 and CDR2 from the germline V gene are SGDLS and YYNGEE. The CDR3 covers 16 residues. V was pared by 0 bases and J by 3 bases, with 5 bases of the junction left unmatched. CDR3 region: CASSVARGLANEKLFF. The CDR3 nucleotides read TGTGCCAGCAGCGTAGCGAGGGGGCTGGCTAATGAAAAACTGTTTTTT.

This clonotype was observed many times. The chain is built from TRBV5-1 and TRBJ1-2; D uncertain. Germline CDR1 reads SGHRS; CDR2 reads YFSETQ. The CDR3 totals 14 residues. V was pared by 0 bases and J by 2 bases, with 8 bases between. The CDR3 region is CASSLDHNNYGYTF. Written as DNA, the CDR3 is TGCGCCAGCAGCTTGGATCACAACAACTATGGCTACACCTTC.

This clonotype has ten or more counts. The rearrangement uses TRBV20-1 and TRBJ2-3, with D perhaps TRBD2 (6 bases). The CDR3 is 17 amino acids. Germline CDR1 reads DFQATT; CDR2 reads SNEGSKA (reference sequence). The ends were cut back, 8 bases at V and 1 base at J, with 25 bases in the middle. The CDR3 loop reads CSRTLGLPGGGTDTQYF. The DNA for the CDR3 is TGCAGTCGTACCCTCGGACTACCTGGAGGTGGCACAGATACGCAGTATTTT.

This clonotype was counted between two and nine times. The J gene is TRBJ2-1, the V gene TRBV19; a possible D gene is TRBD1 (6 bases). The CDR3 runs 18 residues. Germline V gives CDR1 LNHDA, CDR2 SQIVND (reference sequence). V lost 4 bases to trimming and J lost 9 bases, with 28 bases between them. The CDR3 loop reads CASSNPRGPASYNGEQFF. CDR3 sequence (DNA): TGTGCCAGTAGTAACCCCAGGGGCCCCGCGTCGTATAATGGTGAGCAGTTCTTC.

This clonotype was observed many times. The rearrangement uses TRBV6-5 and TRBJ2-1; D possibly corresponds to TRBD1 (5 bases). This CDR3 contains 14 residues. V was cut by 0 bases and J by 5 bases, with 8 bases left in between. The germline V gene has CDR1 MNHEY and CDR2 SVGAGI. The CDR3 spells CASSYSTRDNEQFF. DNA of the CDR3: TGTGCCAGCAGTTACTCGACCAGGGACAATGAGCAGTTCTTC.

This clonotype was seen many times. V is TRBV5-6 and J is TRBJ2-7, with 7 bases identical to TRBD1. J lost 2 bases, V lost 6 bases, and 5 bases had no gene match. CDR3 size: 13 residues. Germline V gene lookup returns CDR1 SGHDT and CDR2 YYEEEE. This chain's CDR3 is CASTRDRTYEQYF. As DNA, the CDR3 is TGTGCCAGCACCCGGGACAGAACCTACGAGCAGTACTTC.

This clonotype was counted many times. The genes are TRBV9 and TRBJ1-6, with 9 nucleotides matching TRBD1. V lost 7 bases and J lost 10; bases outside the gene matches: 9. The germline CDR1 and CDR2 sequences are SGDLS and YYNGEE. CDR3 length: 14 residues. CDR3 nucleotides: TGTGCCAGCTCCCCGGACAGGGGTGGCTCACCCCTCCACTTT. Amino acid sequence: CASSPDRGGSPLHF.

The rearrangement links TRBV11-2 to TRBJ2-5; D is uncertain. The CDR3 is made up of 15 amino acids. Trimming cost V 5 bases and J 1 base, with 14 bases left between them. Germline CDR1 is SGHAT and CDR2 is FQNNGV. The DNA for the CDR3 is TGTGCCAGCAGCCTAGGAGCGAAGTTCCAAGAGACCCAGTACTTC. This translates into CASSLGAKFQETQYF.

Ten or more counts support this clonotype. This rearrangement joins TRBV21-1 to TRBJ2-5; the DNA was not compared with TRBD2, the D call given in the table. TRBV21-1 is marked as a pseudogene. The CDR3 extends over 13 amino acids. The CDR3 sequence is CASSKLAEETQYF. CDR3 in DNA: TGTGCCAGCAGCAAATTAGCGGAAGAGACCCAGTACTTC.

This clonotype came up many times. The V call is TRBV4-1, the J call TRBJ2-3; 10 bases match TRBD2. The CDR3 is 15 amino acids. Germline loops: CDR1 MGHRA, CDR2 YSYEKL. The ends lost 4 bases at V and 7 bases at J; junction bases unmatched: 8. In DNA, the CDR3 is TGCGCCAGCAGCCGCCTAGCGGGGGCCGGAAATACGCAGTATTTT. This encodes CASSRLAGAGNTQYF.

This clonotype was observed many times. The chain carries TRBV5-5 and TRBJ2-2; D gene ambiguous. The CDR3 runs to 14 residues. V lost 5 bases and J 3 bases, leaving 11 bases between the germline ends. The germline gives CDR1 SGHKS, CDR2 YYEKEE (reference sequence). The CDR3 protein is CASRPARYTGELFF. CDR3 coding DNA: TGTGCCAGCAGACCCGCTCGGTACACCGGGGAGCTGTTTTTT. The variable domain in full, with the rest retrieved from reference TRBV5-5 and TRBJ2-2, is DAGVTQSPTHLIKTRGQQVTLRCSPISGHKSVSWYQQVLGQGPQFIFQYYEKEERGRGNFPDRFSARQFPNYSSELNVNALLLGDSALYLCASRPARYTGELFFGEGSRLTVL.

This clonotype came up many times. CDR3 DNA sequence: TGTGCCAGCTCACGGGCCACCCTTAGCGGCTCCTACAATGAGCAGTTCTTC. This gives the protein CASSRATLSGSYNEQFF. The gene calls are TRBV18 and TRBJ2-1; D is possibly TRBD2 (6 bases). V lost 4 bases and J 0 bases, leaving 16 bases between the germline ends. The CDR3 contains 17 residues. Germline CDR1 KGHSH, CDR2 LQKENI. Full variable domain (rest looked up from reference TRBV18 and TRBJ2-1): NAGVMQNPRHLVRRRGQEARLRCSPMKGHSHVYWYRQLPEEGLKFMVYLQKENIIDESGMPKERFSAEFPKEGPSILRIQQVVRGDSAAYFCASSRATLSGSYNEQFFGPGTRLTVL.

This clonotype has a count of ten or more. The J gene is TRBJ2-5, the V gene TRBV12-3 or TRBV12-4; 7 bases fit TRBD1. This CDR3 comprises 13 residues. V was pared by 5 bases and J by 3 bases, with 3 bases of the junction left unmatched. The CDR3 sequence: CASSPQGEETQYF. The CDR3 bases are TGTGCCAGCAGTCCTCAGGGGGAAGAGACCCAGTACTTC.

The table lists this clonotype with many counts. CDR3 sequence: CASSPSPGIQETQYF. CDR3 coding DNA: TGTGCCAGCAGCCCATCTCCCGGGATCCAAGAGACCCAGTACTTC. The chain employs TRBV5-5 and TRBJ2-5, with D perhaps matching TRBD2 (5 bases). The CDR3 loop spans 15 amino acids. Trimming shortened V by 4 bases and J by 1 base, and 14 bases separated the two germline ends. Looked up from germline, CDR1 is SGHKS and CDR2 is YYEKEE (reference sequence).

This clonotype has at least ten counts. The chain recombines TRBV5-1 with TRBJ1-6; weak D call: TRBD1 (6 bases). The germline gives CDR1 SGHRS, CDR2 YFSETQ. Trimming removed 0 bases at V and 8 bases at J, with 12 bases between. The CDR3 covers 15 residues. DNA of the CDR3: TGCGCCAGCAGCTTGGCCGGTGGGGGCGATTCACCCCTCCACTTT. Amino acids: CASSLAGGGDSPLHF.

This clonotype was observed a single time. This may be a read error: a much more frequent sequence differs by one nucleotide. V gene TRBV6-2 or TRBV6-3 combines with J gene TRBJ2-1, with a weak D call TRBD2 (7 bases). Per germline, CDR1 MNHEY and CDR2 SVGEGT. V lost 8 bases, J lost 9 bases, and 20 bases lay in between. The CDR3 covers 14 residues. This CDR3 reads CASRPRGGGSEQFF. CDR3 sequence (DNA): TGTGCCAGCCGTCCCAGAGGGGGGGGCAGTGAGCAGTTCTTC.